A selection of T cell receptor beta chains follows, all from one sample in a study of T-cell reconstitution after alpha-beta-depleted transplantation in children. MiXCR was run by TCRdb on the PCR reads, yielding one entry per CDR3 protein. The sample lists around 530,000 distinct CDR3 sequences, 30% to 35% seen once, with approximately 2.3% in the top ten. The sample in question was PBMCs from the stem cell graft donor, obtained from the stem cell graft. Every receptor here comes from a human donor who donated a stem cell graft to a child with aplastic anemia. Each CDR3 is given with its conserved first and last residue. The order of the fields is D gene, V gene, J gene, CDR3 protein. D genes are given only for firm matches.

D: NA; V: TRBV12-3/TRBV12-4; J: TRBJ2-5; CDR3: CASTSGSSFETQYF